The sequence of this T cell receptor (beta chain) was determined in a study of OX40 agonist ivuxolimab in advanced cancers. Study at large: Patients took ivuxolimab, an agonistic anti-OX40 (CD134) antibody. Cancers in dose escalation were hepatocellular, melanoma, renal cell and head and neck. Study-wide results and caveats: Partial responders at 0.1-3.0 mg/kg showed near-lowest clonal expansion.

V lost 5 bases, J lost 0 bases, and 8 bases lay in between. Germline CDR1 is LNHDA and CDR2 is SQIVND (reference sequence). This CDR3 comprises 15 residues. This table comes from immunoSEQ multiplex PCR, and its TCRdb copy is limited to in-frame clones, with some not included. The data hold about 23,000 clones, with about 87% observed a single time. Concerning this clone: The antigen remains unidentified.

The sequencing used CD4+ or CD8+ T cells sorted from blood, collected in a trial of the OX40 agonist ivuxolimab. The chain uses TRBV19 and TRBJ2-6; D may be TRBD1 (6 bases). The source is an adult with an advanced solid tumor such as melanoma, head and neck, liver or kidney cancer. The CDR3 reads CASSGQSSGANVLTF. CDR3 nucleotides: TGTGCCAGTAGTGGACAGAGCTCTGGGGCCAACGTCCTGACTTTC.